Listed below are T cell receptor beta chains from one sample, sequenced in a study of T-cell memory formation after mild COVID-19. TCRdb reprocessed the 5' RACE reads with MiXCR, giving one entry per CDR3 protein. The sample carries some 300,000 distinct CDR3 sequences, 20% to 25% recorded once. What was sequenced was PBMCs or a T cell subset sorted from them (not recorded which). These receptor sequences come from a man younger than 35 who had mild COVID-19 (a few samples of this study predate the infection). Cell type and time point are not known. Both conserved end residues are part of each CDR3. A D gene is named only where the DNA matches it firmly. Where a row states a size, it is once, few, many or the class of an expanded clone; other rows omit it.

j_call	v_call	d_call	clone_size	cdr3_nt	cdr3_aa
TRBJ1-5	TRBV20-1	NA	NA	TGCAGTGCTAGAATCCCAGGGTTCAATCAGCCCCAGCATTTT	CSARIPGFNQPQHF
TRBJ1-1	TRBV4-1	NA	few	TGCGCCAGCAGCCAAGATCCGGGGGTTGAAGCTTTCTTT	CASSQDPGVEAFF
TRBJ1-6	TRBV2	NA	few	TGTGCCAGCAGTGAGACCGAGATCGTATCTTCACCCCTCCACTTT	CASSETEIVSSPLHF
TRBJ2-2	TRBV6-5	NA	few	TGTGCCAGCCGGGGGACAGTGAACACCGGGGAGCTGTTTTTT	CASRGTVNTGELFF
TRBJ2-5	TRBV12-3/TRBV12-4	NA	few	TGTGCCAGCCTTTCGGATACGGGAATTCGGGAGACCCAGTACTTC	CASLSDTGIRETQYF
TRBJ1-1	TRBV7-3	TRBD1	many	TGTGCCAGCAGCTTAACGGGACAGGGGGCGCTGGACACTGAAGCTTTCTTT	CASSLTGQGALDTEAFF
TRBJ2-1	TRBV6-2/TRBV6-3	NA	few	TGTGCCAGCAGTTACTCGAACAATGAGCAGTTCTTC	CASSYSNNEQFF
TRBJ1-1	TRBV7-9	NA	NA	TGTGCCAGCAGCCACAAGGCCAAGCCCACTGAAGCTTTCTTT	CASSHKAKPTEAFF
TRBJ1-1	TRBV6-5	TRBD1	many	TGTGCCAGCAGTTACCGGACAGGGGGCGGCACTGAAGCTTTCTTT	CASSYRTGGGTEAFF
TRBJ2-1	TRBV6-5	NA	few	TGTGCCAGCCAGGTGACGGGCTACAATGAGCAGTTCTTC	CASQVTGYNEQFF
TRBJ1-5	TRBV7-2	NA	NA	TGTGCCAGCAGCTTAAAAGGTTCCAATCAGCCCCAGCATTTT	CASSLKGSNQPQHF
TRBJ2-3	TRBV12-3/TRBV12-4	TRBD2	few	TGTGCCAGCAGCCCCTTGACGGGGGGACGGGTAGATACGCAGTATTTT	CASSPLTGGRVDTQYF
TRBJ1-2	TRBV12-3/TRBV12-4	TRBD1	few	TGTGCCAGCAGGAACGGACAGGGGAATGGCTACACCTTC	CASRNGQGNGYTF
TRBJ2-3	TRBV20-1	NA	few	TGCAGTGCTCATCCGGGGCTCGCGCAGTATTTT	CSAHPGLAQYF
TRBJ1-1	TRBV5-1	TRBD1	few	TGCGCCAGCGCCCAGGGGGCGTCGAACACTGAAGCTTTCTTT	CASAQGASNTEAFF
TRBJ2-1	TRBV7-3	NA	many	TGTGCCAGCAGCTCAGACTGTAATTTAACCTACAATGAGCAGTTCTTC	CASSSDCNLTYNEQFF
TRBJ1-4	TRBV12-3/TRBV12-4	TRBD1	few	TGTGCCAGCAGTCGGGACAGTACTTTTGAAAACCTGTTTTTT	CASSRDSTFENLFF
TRBJ1-5	TRBV3-1	NA	few	TGTGCCAGCAGCCAAGATCTGTCAGGGAATCAGCCCCAGCATTTT	CASSQDLSGNQPQHF
TRBJ2-7	TRBV7-2	TRBD1	NA	TGTGCCAGCAGCAAGGAAAGCTTATCGGACAGGGGTTACGAGCAGTACTTC	CASSKESLSDRGYEQYF
TRBJ2-3	TRBV7-3	NA	few	TGTGCCAGCGCATTAGGGGATACGCAGTATTTT	CASALGDTQYF
TRBJ1-6	TRBV6-2/TRBV6-3	TRBD1	NA	TGTGCCAGCAGTTCAGGGGGCGATAATTCACCCCTCCACTTT	CASSSGGDNSPLHF
TRBJ2-1	TRBV5-1	NA	NA	TGCGCCAGCAGACCCGGGACCGCGTCCTACAATGAGCAGTTCTTC	CASRPGTASYNEQFF
TRBJ2-5	TRBV25-1	TRBD2	many	TGTGCCAGCAGTGACTCCAGCGGGGGGGAAGAGACCCAGTACTTC	CASSDSSGGEETQYF
TRBJ2-1	TRBV27	TRBD2	NA	TGTGCCAGCAGTCCTGGGGCTAGCGGGGGAAACAATGAGCAGTTCTTC	CASSPGASGGNNEQFF
TRBJ2-2	TRBV25-1	NA	NA	TGTGCCAGCAGCCCCACTCCGCGGAACACCGGGGAGCTGTTTTTT	CASSPTPRNTGELFF
TRBJ1-3	TRBV27	NA	NA	TGTGCCAGCAGTCCCACGAAGGGTACTGGAAACACCATATATTTT	CASSPTKGTGNTIYF
TRBJ1-5	TRBV7-8	NA	few	TGTGCCAGCAGCTTCCAGGTCAATCAGCCCCAGCATTTT	CASSFQVNQPQHF
TRBJ2-7	TRBV12-3/TRBV12-4	TRBD2	NA	TGTGCCAGCAGTTTTGGTGGGGGGGCCTACGAGCAGTACTTC	CASSFGGGAYEQYF
TRBJ2-1	TRBV19	NA	many	TGTGCCAGTAGTATTTCGGGGGCTCCTTGGGATGAGCAGTTCTTC	CASSISGAPWDEQFF
TRBJ2-1	TRBV7-2	TRBD2	few	TGTGCCAGCAGCTGGCCGGGACTAGCGGGGGGTTACAATGAGCAGTTCTTC	CASSWPGLAGGYNEQFF
TRBJ1-2	TRBV5-1	TRBD1	few	TGCGCCAGCAGCGCCCAAGACAGGGCCGGTGGCTACACCTTC	CASSAQDRAGGYTF
TRBJ1-2	TRBV7-2	NA	NA	TGTGCCAGCAGCTTAGCCGGGGAACCCCATGGCTACACCTTC	CASSLAGEPHGYTF
TRBJ2-2	TRBV7-8	TRBD2	few	TGTGCCAGCAGCTTACAGCGGGGACGCACCGGGGAGCTGTTTTTT	CASSLQRGRTGELFF
TRBJ2-3	TRBV7-2	NA	NA	TGTGCCAGCAGCCCGAGGGGAAGAATTTCCACAGATACGCAGTATTTT	CASSPRGRISTDTQYF
TRBJ2-3	TRBV5-4	TRBD2	NA	TGTGCCAGCAGCTTAGCGGGGGAAAGCACAGATACGCAGTATTTT	CASSLAGESTDTQYF
TRBJ2-5	TRBV27	NA	few	TGTGCCAGCAGAGGACAGGGAGGGGAGACCCAGTACTTC	CASRGQGGETQYF
TRBJ1-1	TRBV5-1	TRBD1	NA	TGCGCCAGCAGCTTGGGCAGGGGGCTGACTGAAGCTTTCTTT	CASSLGRGLTEAFF
TRBJ1-2	TRBV3-1	TRBD1	many	TGTGCCAGCAGCCTTGACAGGGGGATGAGTGGCTACACCTTC	CASSLDRGMSGYTF
TRBJ2-3	TRBV9	NA	NA	TGTGCCAGCAGCGTGGACCCCACCGGGGATACGCAGTATTTT	CASSVDPTGDTQYF
TRBJ2-7	TRBV7-3	NA	few	TGTGCCAGCAGCTGGGACTCGTCGGGGGAGCAGTACTTC	CASSWDSSGEQYF
TRBJ1-3	TRBV7-2	TRBD1	few	TGTGCCAGCAGCACGGACAGGGGGAACACCATATATTTT	CASSTDRGNTIYF
TRBJ1-5	TRBV20-1	NA	NA	TGCAGTGCCCTACCTCCCGGGGCGCAGCCCCAGCATTTT	CSALPPGAQPQHF
TRBJ2-1	TRBV5-5	NA	few	TGTGCCAGCAGCTTACAGGGGGGGCCCTACAATGAGCAGTTCTTC	CASSLQGGPYNEQFF
TRBJ2-3	TRBV20-1	NA	few	TGCAGTGCTAGAGACCACAGGGCGGGCACAGATACGCAGTATTTT	CSARDHRAGTDTQYF
TRBJ2-7	TRBV6-6	NA	NA	TGTGCCAGCAACAGACTGGATAGCTACGAGCAGTACTTC	CASNRLDSYEQYF
TRBJ2-5	TRBV9	NA	NA	TGTGCCAGCAGGGAAATGGACTACCACGGTTACCTACAAGAGACCCAGTACTTC	CASREMDYHGYLQETQYF
TRBJ2-1	TRBV7-3	NA	NA	TGTGCCAGCAGCCTGCAGGTTCTCAATGAGCAGTTCTTC	CASSLQVLNEQFF
TRBJ1-4	TRBV15	TRBD1	many	TGTGCCACCAGCAGAGATTTGGGACAGGGGTTCGATGAAAAACTGTTTTTT	CATSRDLGQGFDEKLFF
TRBJ2-5	TRBV7-6	TRBD1	few	TGTGCCAGCAGCTTAGAACAGGGGGCGACGACCCAGTACTTC	CASSLEQGATTQYF
TRBJ1-5	TRBV5-1	NA	few	TGCGCCAGCAGCTTAGAGGTGGGTCAGCCCCAGCATTTT	CASSLEVGQPQHF
TRBJ2-5	TRBV20-1	NA	few	TGCAGTGCGAGTAGACAGCCCAAGACCCAGTACTTC	CSASRQPKTQYF
TRBJ1-2	TRBV5-1	TRBD1	NA	TGCGCCAGCAGCTTGGGCGACAGGGGACAGGGCGGCTACACCTTC	CASSLGDRGQGGYTF